What follows is one T cell receptor beta chain and its context. The target of this receptor is not known. No much larger clone is present one base from it, and per-base qualities are unavailable. CD8 naive samples consisted of CD45RO-negative cells that were positively selected for CCR7, yielding a CD45RA+CCR7+ population without TemRA cells. The donors were healthy, HIV-negative adults with no recently reported acute infections or vaccinations. Every donor was a Caucasian adult living in Nashville, Tennessee, USA. Blood was collected by leukapheresis, and PBMCs were isolated by Ficoll-Histopaque density gradient centrifugation and then cryopreserved in liquid nitrogen vapor phase. Purity and quantity of every magnetically sorted T cell population were checked by analytical flow cytometry. From each sorted fraction, genomic DNA was isolated and quantified by UV absorbance on a Nanodrop 2000c. Using the deep immunoSEQ assay, multiplex PCR amplified TCR CDR3 regions from genomic DNA. Genomic DNA extracted from each cell subset was distributed evenly over all wells of several immunoSEQ 96-well plates, and each plate served as one replicate. For sorted subsets, each replicate PCR was loaded with approximately 200 ng genomic DNA, equivalent to 30,000 or so T cell genomes. The purified libraries were quantified using a Qubit 3.0 fluorometer, sized with a Bioanalyzer 2100, and then quantified again using the KAPA Library Quantification kit. Every immunoSEQ 96-well plate was sequenced on a separate single-read 150-cycle Illumina NextSeq 550 flow cell. On the authors' methods: Because the immunoSEQ output included only junctional sequences and no quality scores, the filtering could not be the same as the filtering used for full-length reads. Sequences were annotated with PyIR, a Python wrapper for IgBLAST v1.9, and V/J genes and CDR3 were assigned using IMGT germline references. Reads were removed for weak V/J assignments (E-value above 1e-6), missing CDR3, stop codons, out-of-frame junctions, or ambiguous translated residues. A V3J clonotype was defined by an identical inferred V gene, J gene, and CDR3 amino acid sequence. The percentage overlap between two repertoires was calculated by dividing the number of shared unique clonotypes by the size of the smaller repertoire. Three approaches were used to assess repertoire richness: RTK rarefaction, the Chao1 estimator, and Recon v2.1 estimates of unobserved clonotypes. Generation probabilities were computed with OLGA for all TCRbeta clonotypes obtained by the gDNA method from a few donors. TCRdb took this table from immuneACCESS and kept in-frame rearrangements with V and J called. Such tables lack part of the clones; where checked against another copy, unresolved V genes explain under half of the gap, and the rest is unexplained. The V and J calls and clone size were taken over from that table, and D and trimming were inferred from the DNA. The sample has about 2.1 million clones on record, roughly 95% of them singletons. 1.5% to 2% of the sample goes to the ten largest clones.

The CDR1 and CDR2 encoded by the germline V gene (reference sequence) are LNHDA and SQIVND. The CDR3 runs 17 residues from the cysteine to the phenylalanine. Of all the DNA, just the CDR3 is kept, 51 bases in frame from base 1. V and J are trimmed by 6 bases and 5 bases, and the gene matches miss 16 bases of the junction. These data are taken from a study of shared clonotypes between healthy human individuals (dated by TCRdb to 2018 to 2021). For the wider study: A few men and a couple of women, aged 18 to 49 years, made up the cohort. The study deeply sequenced blood TCR repertoires of about five healthy adults to estimate repertoire size and the extent of clonotype sharing between individuals. To increase sequencing depth and limit assay-specific biases, TCR repertoire library preparation and sequencing were carried out by different laboratories using diverse techniques. For each donor, CD4 naive and CD4 memory were each run on three plates, CD8 naive on two plates, and CD8 memory on one plate. Per donor, leukapheresis produced somewhere between about 0.85 and 9.5 billion PBMCs. Findings and caveats that apply to the study as a whole: Based on pairwise subsampling, the degree of clonotype sharing among donors was expected to be affected by sequencing depth. Because the study included only a small number of donors, the genetic and exposure-history diversity represented was limited. Only blood was sampled, and tissue TCR repertoires likely differ from those in blood. Estimated clonotype richness was generally larger for naive than for memory subsets. Incomplete sequencing was indicated by rarefaction of sorted-subset datasets, despite the large sequencing depth. Across a few donors, approximately 4.9% of naive CD4, approximately 3.6% of naive CD8, 2.3% of memory CD4, and about 0.4% of memory CD8 clonotypes were shared. Higher generation probabilities were observed for clonotypes shared by all four sorted-subset donors than for non-shared clonotypes.

Sequenced material: naive CD8+ T cells from PBMCs. This specimen's cell subset or site label, per the study, means: CD45RA+CCR7+. The chain is made from TRBV19 and TRBJ2-3, with TRBD1 matching 8 junction bases. The sequence was collected from a man aged 18 to 29 in good health. Some clones in this sample may be carry-over from other donors' samples. The CDR3 loop reads CASSINQGAGWLDTQYF. The DNA sequence follows: TGTGCCAGTAGCATAAATCAGGGGGCGGGGTGGTTAGATACGCAGTATTTT.